Given below is one T cell receptor beta chain in context. Study processing details: Reference gene primer amplification yielded estimated nucleated cell counts. The protocol was immunoSEQ multiplex PCR, while the TCRdb copy is restricted to in-frame clones and leaves out a portion. That table gives V, J and clone size, and the DNA gave D and trimming. The sample lists approximately 120,000 clones; about 82% were seen once. This entry comes from a study of blood T cell repertoires in COVID-19. Looking at the study overall: The samples span acute and convalescent COVID-19 from the United States, Italy and Spain. T cells, B-cell-depleted T cells, or PBMCs supplied cDNA or gDNA.

Germline V lookup: CDR1 SGHDN, CDR2 FVKESK. V was trimmed by 4 bases and J by 5 bases, leaving 10 bases between them. The CDR3 length is 13 residues. The chain links TRBV14 to TRBJ2-3; D perhaps matches TRBD1 (5 bases). Sequences were obtained from peripheral blood. This receptor was obtained from a human donor in a cohort sampled during active COVID-19. CDR3 sequence reads: CASSPLGVDTQYF. Written as DNA, the CDR3 is TGTGCCAGCAGCCCCCTAGGGGTAGATACGCAGTATTTT.